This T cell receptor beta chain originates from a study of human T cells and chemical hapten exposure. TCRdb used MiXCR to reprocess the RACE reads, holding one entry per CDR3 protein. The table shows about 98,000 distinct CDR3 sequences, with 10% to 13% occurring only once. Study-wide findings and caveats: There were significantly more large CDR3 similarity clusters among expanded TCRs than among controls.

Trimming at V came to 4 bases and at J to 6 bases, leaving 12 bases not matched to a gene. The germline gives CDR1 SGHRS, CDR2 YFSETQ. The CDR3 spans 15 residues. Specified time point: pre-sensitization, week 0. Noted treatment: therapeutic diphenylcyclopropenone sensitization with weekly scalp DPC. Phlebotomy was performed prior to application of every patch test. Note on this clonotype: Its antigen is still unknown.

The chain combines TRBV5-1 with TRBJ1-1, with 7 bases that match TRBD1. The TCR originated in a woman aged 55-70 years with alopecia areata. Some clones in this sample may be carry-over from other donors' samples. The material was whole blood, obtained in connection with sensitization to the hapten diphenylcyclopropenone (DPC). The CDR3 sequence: CASSPRTGAHPEAFF. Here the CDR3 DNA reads TGCGCCAGCAGCCCGCGAACAGGGGCCCATCCTGAAGCTTTCTTT.